This is a list of T cell receptor beta chains from one sample in a study of blood T cells in healthy people across ages. MiXCR was run by TCRdb on the 5' RACE reads, yielding one entry per CDR3 protein. The table lists about 780,000 distinct CDR3 sequences, around half of them singletons. Sequencing was performed on blood. These receptors originate from a man older than 75 in good health. CDR3s include the opening cysteine and the closing phenylalanine or tryptophan. Each record gives: D gene, J gene, clone size, V gene, CDR3 DNA, CDR3 protein. The D gene is left open where the match is weak. Expanded clones are given a class, and other clones once, few, many or no size at all.

TRBD1,TRBJ2-3,NA,TRBV20-1,TGCAGTGCTCAAAATTCTGACAGGGCTACAGATACGCAGTATTTT,CSAQNSDRATDTQYF
NA,TRBJ2-3,NA,TRBV20-1,TGCAGTGCTCGACAGGCCTTACTTAGCACAGATACGCAGTATTTT,CSARQALLSTDTQYF
NA,TRBJ2-1,NA,TRBV24-1,TGTGCCACCAGTGATTTCCCGGGACTCTCCTACAATGAGCAGTTCTTC,CATSDFPGLSYNEQFF
NA,TRBJ2-3,many,TRBV20-1,TGCAGTGCTAGGGATATACGAGGGGGCACAGATACGCAGTATTTT,CSARDIRGGTDTQYF
TRBD2,TRBJ2-1,few,TRBV7-8,TGTGCCAGCAGCTTAGACGGGACTAGCGGGCCCTACAATGAGCAGTTCTTC,CASSLDGTSGPYNEQFF
NA,TRBJ2-5,NA,TRBV2,TGTGCCAGCAGTGCTGGCGGGGTGGGAGAGACCCAGTACTTC,CASSAGGVGETQYF
TRBD2,TRBJ2-5,NA,TRBV5-1,TGCGCCAGCAGCTTGTCCGGGAGGGCCAAAGAGACCCAGTACTTC,CASSLSGRAKETQYF
NA,TRBJ1-6,many,TRBV12-3/TRBV12-4,TGTGCCAGCAGCACGGACAGCGGGAGTCTCCACTTT,CASSTDSGSLHF
TRBD2,TRBJ2-7,few,TRBV20-1,TGCAGTGCCTCGCGCCTTAGACTAGCGGGATCCTACGAGCAGTACTTC,CSASRLRLAGSYEQYF
NA,TRBJ1-5,NA,TRBV24-1,TGTGCCACCAGTGACCCGGACATTAGCAATCAGCCCCAGCATTTT,CATSDPDISNQPQHF
NA,TRBJ2-1,NA,TRBV7-3,TGTGCCAGCAGCCCTTACCTCACTCCATCACGATACAATGAGCAGTTCTTC,CASSPYLTPSRYNEQFF
TRBD2,TRBJ2-3,NA,TRBV4-3,TGCGCCAGCAGCCCAATGACTAGCGGAAGCACAGATACGCAGTATTTT,CASSPMTSGSTDTQYF
NA,TRBJ2-6,many,TRBV20-1,TGCAGCGCGCGGGGATTCGGTTCTGGGGCCAACGTCCTGACTTTC,CSARGFGSGANVLTF
NA,TRBJ2-1,NA,TRBV18,TGTGCCAGCTCCCTCGCTCAGGGGTACGGATCCTACAATGAGCGGTTCTTC,CASSLAQGYGSYNERFF
NA,TRBJ2-3,NA,TRBV7-2,TGTGCCAGCAGCTTGAGACCGGGACCATACACAGATACGCAGTATTTT,CASSLRPGPYTDTQYF
NA,TRBJ1-4,NA,TRBV11-3,TGTGCCAGCAGCCCCGACAGACGAAATGAAAAACTGTTTTTT,CASSPDRRNEKLFF
TRBD1,TRBJ2-7,NA,TRBV28,TGTGCCAGCAATAGTGGGGGACAGTCCCCAGCCTACGAGCAGTACTTC,CASNSGGQSPAYEQYF
NA,TRBJ2-7,NA,TRBV6-6,TGTGCCAGCAACGGTAAGGGAAGTCACGAGCAGTACTTC,CASNGKGSHEQYF
NA,TRBJ2-7,many,TRBV29-1,TGCAGCGTTGGGCCTGTCGCGGGGCCTCGGTACGAGCAGTACTTC,CSVGPVAGPRYEQYF
NA,TRBJ2-2,few,TRBV12-3/TRBV12-4,TGTGCCAGCAGTTTATTGGGAGGAGACACCGGGGAGCTGTTTTTT,CASSLLGGDTGELFF
NA,TRBJ2-7,once,TRBV29-1,TGCAGCGGACTAGGGCAGGGTGGCTCCTACGAGCAGTACTTC,CSGLGQGGSYEQYF
TRBD2,TRBJ2-1,NA,TRBV20-1,TGCAGTGCTAGAGATGAGCTAGCGGAGGCCCTTCTCCTCTCCTACAATGAGCAGTTCTTC,CSARDELAEALLLSYNEQFF
TRBD1,TRBJ2-7,NA,TRBV29-1,TGCAGCGTTGGACGGGGACAGGGACCCTACGAGCAGTACTTC,CSVGRGQGPYEQYF
TRBD1,TRBJ2-5,NA,TRBV27,TGTGCCAGCTCCCGGCACCGGGACAGGGCTCAAGAGACCCAGTACTTC,CASSRHRDRAQETQYF
TRBD2,TRBJ2-5,few,TRBV30,TGTGCCTGGAGTTTAGCGGGAGCTCAGACCCAGTACTTC,CAWSLAGAQTQYF
NA,TRBJ2-4,few,TRBV20-1,TGCAGTGCTCCCGTAGCGGAGGCCTCTCTAGCCAAAAACATTCAGTACTTC,CSAPVAEASLAKNIQYF
NA,TRBJ2-5,many,TRBV11-3,TGTGCCAGCAGCTTAGATAGTACAGGGTTATCGGAGACCCAGTACTTC,CASSLDSTGLSETQYF
TRBD1,TRBJ2-7,few,TRBV20-1,TGCAGTGCTAGAGATAGGGGACAGATCTACGAGCAGTACTTC,CSARDRGQIYEQYF
TRBD1,TRBJ1-2,NA,TRBV7-2,TGTGCCAGCAGCTTAGCTCAGGGGACAGGGAACTATGGCTACACCTTC,CASSLAQGTGNYGYTF
TRBD1,TRBJ2-1,NA,TRBV10-3,TGTGCCATCAGTGAGCCCGGGACAGGGTCCTACAATGAGCAGTTCTTC,CAISEPGTGSYNEQFF
TRBD2,TRBJ2-5,many,TRBV20-1,TGCAGTGCTCCGACTAGCGGCCAAGAGACCCAGTACTTC,CSAPTSGQETQYF
NA,TRBJ2-7,NA,TRBV3-1,TGTGCCAGCAGCCAAGCAAGTGCAGGGTCCTACGAGCAGTACTTC,CASSQASAGSYEQYF
TRBD2,TRBJ2-1,NA,TRBV18,TGTGCCAGCTCACCACCTTCTCTGGCGGGAGGGCCCAATGAGCAGTTCTTC,CASSPPSLAGGPNEQFF
TRBD2,TRBJ2-1,NA,TRBV7-2,TGTGCCAGCAGCTTGGGGACTAGCGGGAGTACTGAGCAGTTCTTC,CASSLGTSGSTEQFF
NA,TRBJ1-5,many,TRBV3-1,TGTGCCAGCAGCCAGAACATGATAGGCAATCAGCCCCAGCATTTT,CASSQNMIGNQPQHF
TRBD1,TRBJ1-5,NA,TRBV6-1,TGTGCCAGCAGTGAAAGGACAGGGGCCGGTAATCAGCCCCAGCATTTT,CASSERTGAGNQPQHF
NA,TRBJ2-7,NA,TRBV2,TGTGCCTGCTCCCCGCGGGCAGGGACAAACTACGAGCAGTACTTC,CACSPRAGTNYEQYF
TRBD2,TRBJ2-3,NA,TRBV7-3,TGTGCCAGCAGCTTCATGACTAGCGGAAGCACAGATACGCAGTATTTT,CASSFMTSGSTDTQYF
TRBD2,TRBJ2-7,NA,TRBV20-1,TGCAGTGCTAGACCTAGCGGGAGGCAGAACTACGAGCAGTACTTC,CSARPSGRQNYEQYF
TRBD1,TRBJ2-5,NA,TRBV6-5,TGTGCCAGCAGACAGACAGGGGAAGAGACCCAGTACTTC,CASRQTGEETQYF
NA,TRBJ2-5,NA,TRBV5-1,TGCGCCAGCAGCTTTGTAGCACCCGAGACCCAGTACTTC,CASSFVAPETQYF
NA,TRBJ2-3,NA,TRBV27,TGTGCCAGCAGACCTAACAGCACAGATACGCAGTATTTT,CASRPNSTDTQYF
TRBD1,TRBJ2-4,NA,TRBV7-9,TGTGCCAGCAGCACAGGACAGGGAAACATTCAGTACTTC,CASSTGQGNIQYF
TRBD2,TRBJ2-5,NA,TRBV29-1,TGCAGCGTTGAAGGGGGTAGCGGGAGGCCCCAAGAGACCCAGTACTTC,CSVEGGSGRPQETQYF
TRBD2,TRBJ2-3,few,TRBV6-2/TRBV6-3,TGTGCCAGCAGTACCACCCGGCGGGAGCCTTTGGATACGCAGTATTTT,CASSTTRREPLDTQYF
NA,TRBJ1-5,NA,TRBV20-1,TGCAGTGCTAGAGATGGTGGGGGTTCCAATCAGCCCCAGCATTTT,CSARDGGGSNQPQHF
TRBD2,TRBJ2-7,NA,TRBV5-1,TGCGCCAGCAGCGCGGACCTAGCGGGAGATTTCCACGAGCAGTACTTC,CASSADLAGDFHEQYF
TRBD1,TRBJ2-7,many,TRBV5-1,TGCGCCAGCAGCTCCCCGACAGGGGGATCATACGAGCAGTACTTC,CASSSPTGGSYEQYF
TRBD2,TRBJ2-7,few,TRBV7-2,TGTGCCAGCAGCCTAGCGGGAGGGAACCTGGTCGAGCAGTACTTC,CASSLAGGNLVEQYF
NA,TRBJ2-1,NA,TRBV6-2/TRBV6-3,TGTGCCAGCAGTCCCCACCCCTACAATGAGCAGTTCTTC,CASSPHPYNEQFF
NA,TRBJ1-1,NA,TRBV6-2/TRBV6-3,TGTGCCAGCAGTTACTCAGAGTCAAACACTGAAGCTTTCTTT,CASSYSESNTEAFF
TRBD2,TRBJ2-1,NA,TRBV10-3,TGTGCCATCAGTGAGTCCCTAGCGGGAGGAGGCAATGAGCAGTTCTTC,CAISESLAGGGNEQFF
TRBD1,TRBJ2-1,few,TRBV20-1,TGCACGGGACAGATTTACAATGAGCAGTTCTTC,CTGQIYNEQFF